The 29 T cell receptor beta chains listed next were all sequenced from one sample in a study of T cell changes during pregnancy in multiple sclerosis (dated 2019 in TCRdb). Libraries were made using the immunoSEQ multiplex PCR assay. The table comes from immuneACCESS by way of TCRdb, which keeps in-frame sequences with V and J called. Part of the clones is missing from these tables; in studies checked, under half for an unresolved V gene and the rest for unknown reasons. The sample profile shows over 70,000 clones; 80% to 95% of them were found once. Clones ranked in the top ten supply roughly 4% of the sample. The specimen was peripheral blood, collected in the first trimester of pregnancy. These receptors were taken from a female donor with multiple sclerosis, enrolled in a pregnancy study.

The V gene is TRBV7-3, the J gene TRBJ2-7; weak D call: TRBD2 (5 bases). Germline CDR1 reads SGHTA; CDR2 reads FQGTGA. V was cut by 1 base and J by 9 bases, with 16 bases left in between. CDR3 length: 14 amino acids. The CDR3 loop is CASSLNIASSVQYF. DNA for the CDR3: TGTGCCAGCAGCTTAAATATTGCTAGCTCGGTGCAGTACTTC. The complete variable domain, with remaining parts taken from reference TRBV7-3 and TRBJ2-7, reads GAGVSQTPSNKVTEKGKYVELRCDPISGHTALYWYRQSLGQGPEFLIYFQGTGAADDSGLPNDRFFAVRPEGSVSTLKIQRTERGDSAVYLCASSLNIASSVQYFGPGTRLTVT.

The V gene is TRBV9, the J gene TRBJ1-1; D may be TRBD1 (6 bases). Deletions cut 0 bases from V and 6 bases from J, with 9 bases between. Germline CDR1 reads SGDLS; CDR2 reads YYNGEE. The CDR3 totals 13 residues. CDR3 bases: TGTGCCAGCAGCGTAGAGGGGGGGCCTGAAGCTTTCTTT. Protein: CASSVEGGPEAFF.

The J gene is TRBJ2-2, the V gene TRBV7-3; 7 bases are shared with TRBD2. The germline gives CDR1 SGHTA, CDR2 FQGTGA. After removal of 3 bases from V and 5 bases from J, the junction contained 9 bases not matched to a gene. CDR3 size: 16 residues. CDR3: CASSFPGSSGTGELFF. For the CDR3, the DNA is TGTGCCAGCAGCTTTCCAGGGTCTAGCGGAACCGGGGAGCTGTTTTTT.

V is TRBV7-2 and J is TRBJ1-2, with D possibly TRBD1 on 5 matching bases. Trimming stripped 3 bases from V and 8 bases from J, with 13 bases between. CDR3 length: 13 residues. The germline V gene has CDR1 SGHTA and CDR2 FQGNSA. The CDR3: CASSFGGLKGYTF. CDR3 sequence (DNA): TGTGCCAGCAGCTTCGGGGGATTGAAAGGCTACACCTTC.

The chain couples TRBV13 to TRBJ1-3; 8 nucleotides match TRBD1. The V gene's germline CDR1 is PRHDT and CDR2 FYEKMQ (reference sequence). Trimming removed 3 bases from V and 1 base from J; junction bases left unmatched: 8. CDR3 length equals 17 residues. The CDR3 nucleotides read TGTGCCAGCAGCTTTTTTATCGGACAGGGATCTGGAAACACCATATATTTT. Amino acids: CASSFFIGQGSGNTIYF.

The chain combines TRBV7-8 with TRBJ2-2, with no clear D. The CDR3 extends over 16 amino acids. V lost 5 bases to trimming and J lost 4 bases, with 17 bases between them. Germline CDR1 is SGHVS and CDR2 is FQNEAQ. CDR3 residues: CASSAGTEFGTGELFF. The CDR3 bases are TGTGCCAGCAGCGCCGGAACAGAGTTCGGCACCGGGGAGCTGTTTTTT.

The chain employs TRBV6-1 and TRBJ2-3; D gene uncertain. This CDR3 is built from 14 residues. Deletions cut 4 bases from V and 6 bases from J, with 14 bases between. Germline V gives CDR1 MNHNS, CDR2 SASEGT. CDR3: CASSAGPAPDTQYF. The CDR3 DNA follows: TGTGCCAGCAGTGCTGGGCCAGCCCCGGATACGCAGTATTTT.

The gene calls are TRBV7-9 and TRBJ1-1, with 9 bases that match TRBD1. With 3 bases clipped from V and 5 bases from J, the junction kept 7 bases outside the gene matches. Germline assignment: CDR1 SEHNR and CDR2 FQNEAQ (reference sequence). The CDR3 contains 15 residues. The CDR3: CASSFAGTGMTEAFF. The CDR3 region has the DNA TGTGCCAGCAGCTTTGCCGGGACAGGGATGACTGAAGCTTTCTTT.

The chain's CDR3 is CASSTSGDQPQHF. The CDR3 nucleotides are TGTGCCAGCAGCACATCAGGGGATCAGCCCCAGCATTTT. This sequence joins TRBV7-2 and TRBJ1-5, with a tentative D call TRBD1 (6 bases). Trimming removed 5 bases at V and 5 bases at J, with 10 bases between. Germline V gene lookup returns CDR1 SGHTA and CDR2 FQGNSA. The CDR3 is 13 amino acids.

The chain couples TRBV6-1 to TRBJ2-7; perhaps TRBD1 as D (6 bases). Trimming left V 6 bases short and J 2 bases short, with 8 bases between. CDR3 length: 12 amino acids. Germline V gene data show CDR1 as MNHNS and CDR2 as SASEGT. This CDR3 is CASRTGTYEQYF. CDR3 DNA sequence: TGTGCCAGCAGAACAGGGACCTACGAGCAGTACTTC.

The V gene is TRBV19, the J gene TRBJ1-1; 8 bases match TRBD1. CDR1 and CDR2 (germline): LNHDA, SQIVND (reference sequence). The CDR3 length is 15 residues. After removal of 1 base from V and 5 bases from J, the junction contained 6 bases not matched to a gene. This CDR3 reads CASSIGGQGRTEAFF. CDR3 DNA: TGTGCCAGTAGTATAGGCGGACAGGGTCGGACTGAAGCTTTCTTT.

V usage is TRBV28 and J usage is TRBJ2-2; D is undetermined. The CDR3 runs to 14 residues. Trimming shortened V by 6 bases and J by 4 bases, and 12 bases separated the two germline ends. Looked up from germline, CDR1 is MDHEN and CDR2 is SYDVKM. CDR3 in amino acids: CASSRQRGTGELFF. CDR3 DNA: TGTGCCAGCAGCCGGCAGAGAGGCACCGGGGAGCTGTTTTTT.

The table lists this clone with a count of one. The rearrangement uses TRBV7-8 and TRBJ2-7; no definite D call. V lost 3 bases, J lost 2 bases, and 20 bases lay in between. The germline V gene encodes CDR1 SGHVS and CDR2 FQNEAQ. This CDR3 comprises 17 residues. CDR3 in DNA: TGTGCCAGCAGCTTCATTATCGAGGCAACCCAAACCTACGAGCAGTACTTC. Its translation is CASSFIIEATQTYEQYF. The variable domain in full, completed from reference TRBV7-8 and TRBJ2-7, reads GAGVSQSPRYKVAKRGQDVALRCDPISGHVSLFWYQQALGQGPEFLTYFQNEAQLDKSGLPSDRFFAERPEGSVSTLKIQRTQQEDSAVYLCASSFIIEATQTYEQYFGPGTRLTVT.

The rearrangement joins TRBV19 to TRBJ2-7; perhaps TRBD2 as D (5 bases). The germline V gene encodes CDR1 LNHDA and CDR2 SQIVND (reference sequence). The CDR3 is 12 amino acids. With 5 bases removed from V and 8 bases from J, the gap between germline ends came to 13 bases. CDR3 sequence: CASSDRESQQYF. The CDR3, as DNA: TGTGCCAGTAGTGACCGGGAATCGCAGCAGTACTTC.

This sequence joins TRBV18 and TRBJ1-1, with TRBD1 matching over 8 bases. CDR1 is KGHSH and CDR2 is LQKENI in the germline V gene. The V gene end was trimmed by 3 bases and the J gene end by 0 bases; junction bases not matched to a gene: 6. The CDR3 runs 16 residues. The CDR3 loop reads CASSPETGAMNTEAFF. DNA for the CDR3: TGTGCCAGCTCACCCGAGACAGGGGCCATGAACACTGAAGCTTTCTTT.

The genes are TRBV30 and TRBJ2-1; 7 bases are shared with TRBD2. The CDR3 length is 13 residues. Germline V CDR1 and CDR2: GTSNPN, SVGIG (reference sequence). V lost 4 bases, J lost 3 bases, and 3 bases stayed unmatched. CDR3 nucleotides: TGTGCCTGGAAAGGCGGGAGCTACAATGAGCAGTTCTTC. Encoded protein: CAWKGGSYNEQFF.

The chain links TRBV19 to TRBJ1-5; 7 bases line up with TRBD1. There are 15 residues in the CDR3. Germline values: CDR1 LNHDA, CDR2 SQIVND (reference sequence). The V and J ends lost 6 bases and 3 bases, in that order; junction bases with no gene match: 8. In DNA form, the CDR3 reads TGTGCCAGTAGCGGCTGGGACAGCCCCAATCAGCCCCAGCATTTT. It codes for CASSGWDSPNQPQHF.

The V and J genes are TRBV6-5 and TRBJ2-7; unclear D gene. Per germline, CDR1 MNHEY and CDR2 SVGAGI. V was clipped by 4 bases and J by 0 bases, with 10 bases between them. The CDR3 is made up of 14 amino acids. CDR3 sequence: CASSSPTTSYEQYF. CDR3 sequence (DNA): TGTGCCAGCAGTTCCCCCACTACCTCCTACGAGCAGTACTTC.

This chain uses TRBV11-2 with TRBJ2-5; no clear D. V was cut by 1 base and J by 1 base, with 13 bases left in between. The germline V gene has CDR1 SGHAT and CDR2 FQNNGV. This CDR3 has 16 amino acids. The CDR3 DNA reads TGTGCCAGCAGCTTAGGCTCCATGGCGGTCCAAGAGACCCAGTACTTC. This translates into CASSLGSMAVQETQYF.

This rearrangement joins TRBV6-6 to TRBJ2-5, with 7 bases fitting TRBD1. V gave up 7 bases and J gave up 4 bases; unmatched junction bases: 15. This CDR3 region has 16 residues. Germline V CDR1 and CDR2: MNHNY, SVGAGI (reference sequence). In DNA, the CDR3 is TGTGCCAGCATCAAGAAAGGACAGGCCTTTATAGAGACCCAGTACTTC. Its translation is CASIKKGQAFIETQYF.

The gene calls are TRBV14 and TRBJ1-6, with D unclear. The germline gives CDR1 SGHDN, CDR2 FVKESK. The CDR3 runs to 16 residues. The germline V and J ends were trimmed by 3 bases and 4 bases, with 13 bases remaining between them. The CDR3 is CASSHSGLPYNSPLHF. DNA for the CDR3: TGTGCCAGCAGCCATTCAGGCCTACCTTATAATTCACCCCTCCACTTT. Using reference TRBV14 and TRBJ1-6 for the parts outside the CDR3, the full variable domain is EAGVTQFPSHSVIEKGQTVTLRCDPISGHDNLYWYRRVMGKEIKFLLHFVKESKQDESGMPNNRFLAERTGGTYSTLKVQPAELEDSGVYFCASSHSGLPYNSPLHFGNGTRLTVT.

V is TRBV7-9 and J is TRBJ2-4, with 9 nucleotides matching TRBD1. V was pared by 0 bases and J by 8 bases, with 14 bases of the junction left unmatched. The germline V gene encodes CDR1 SEHNR and CDR2 FQNEAQ (reference sequence). CDR3 length: 18 residues. CDR3: CASSLALGQGPLGDIQYF. CDR3 in DNA: TGTGCCAGCAGCTTAGCGCTGGGACAGGGCCCTCTCGGGGACATTCAGTACTTC.

The chain joins TRBV5-1 to TRBJ1-1; no clear D. The CDR3 contains 15 residues. V lost 2 bases and J 1 base, leaving 12 bases between the germline ends. The germline V gene has CDR1 SGHRS and CDR2 YFSETQ. The CDR3 spells CASSFSRSSNTEAFF. The CDR3 region has the DNA TGCGCCAGCAGCTTTTCGAGGAGCTCGAACACTGAAGCTTTCTTT. The full variable domain, rest sourced from reference TRBV5-1 and TRBJ1-1, is KAGVTQTPRYLIKTRGQQVTLSCSPISGHRSVSWYQQTPGQGLQFLFEYFSETQRNKGNFPGRFSGRQFSNSRSEMNVSTLELGDSALYLCASSFSRSSNTEAFFGQGTRLTVV.

This clone appeared a few times. The V call is TRBV29-1, the J call TRBJ1-4; no clear D. The CDR3 covers 15 residues. Per the germline V gene, CDR1 is SQVTM and CDR2 is ANQGSEA. Trimming removed 0 bases at V and 8 bases at J, with 16 bases between. In nucleotides, the CDR3 is TGCAGCGTTGAAGATATCAACCCCGAGGGAGAAAAACTGTTTTTT. Translation gives CSVEDINPEGEKLFF.

This clone turned up a few times. The CDR3 region is CASRGQDLYGYTF. CDR3 DNA sequence: TGTGCCAGCCGGGGACAGGACCTTTATGGCTACACCTTC. The genes are TRBV7-9 and TRBJ1-2; 8 bases fit TRBD1. This CDR3 comprises 13 residues. V lost 8 bases and J lost 5; bases outside the gene matches: 7. Germline V gene sequence: CDR1 SEHNR, CDR2 FQNEAQ (reference sequence).

V is TRBV2 and J is TRBJ1-5; D might be TRBD1 (5 bases). Per the germline V gene, CDR1 is SNHLY and CDR2 is FYNNEI. The CDR3 contains 16 residues. Trimming removed 5 bases from V and 6 bases from J, with 20 bases in between. DNA for the CDR3: TGTGCCAGCAGTTACGGGACTGTGGTTTTGAGTCAGCCCCAGCATTTT. Its translation is CASSYGTVVLSQPQHF.

The rearrangement joins TRBV6-1 to TRBJ2-3, with a possible D match to TRBD1 (5 bases). The CDR3 length is 14 residues. Between the trimmed V and J ends, which lost 8 bases and 5 bases, there was a span of 17 bases. The germline CDR1 and CDR2 sequences are MNHNS and SASEGT. CDR3: CASGQFGAGDTQYF. The CDR3 bases are TGTGCCAGCGGGCAGTTTGGGGCCGGAGATACGCAGTATTTT.

For the CDR3, the DNA is TGCGCCAGCAGTTTTGGGGGCCAGGGGGCGGATTATGGCTACACCTTC. This codes for CASSFGGQGADYGYTF. The chain has TRBV5-1 and TRBJ1-2, with 8 nucleotides matching TRBD1. The germline V gene encodes CDR1 SGHRS and CDR2 YFSETQ. This CDR3 has 16 amino acids. V lost 5 bases and J lost 5; bases outside the gene matches: 14.

The rearrangement links TRBV13 to TRBJ1-5; the match to TRBD1 covers 10 bases. The CDR3 extends over 16 amino acids. Unmatched junction bases numbered 6, after V lost 5 bases and J lost 2 bases. Germline values: CDR1 PRHDT, CDR2 FYEKMQ (reference sequence). The CDR3 sequence: CASSLWGTGGNQPQHF. CDR3 DNA sequence: TGTGCCAGCAGCCTATGGGGGACAGGGGGCAATCAGCCCCAGCATTTT. The entire variable domain, with the rest obtained from reference TRBV13 and TRBJ1-5, is as follows: AAGVIQSPRHLIKEKRETATLKCYPIPRHDTVYWYQQGPGQDPQFLISFYEKMQSDKGSIPDRFSAQQFSDYHSELNMSSLELGDSALYFCASSLWGTGGNQPQHFGDGTRLSIL.